The clone carrying this T cell receptor beta chain was found a few times. V dropped 7 bases and J dropped 0 bases, with 22 bases sitting between them. Germline assignment: CDR1 SNHLY and CDR2 FYNNEI. This CDR3 spans 18 amino acids. Repertoires were generated with immunoSEQ multiplex PCR, while TCRdb's copy carries only in-frame clones and drops some. The profile covers about 180,000 clones, with approximately 92% appearing a single time and roughly 1.3% taken by the ten largest. The data were obtained in a study of control samples from healthy donors and cancer patients. The receptor was derived from a young man in good health. Sequenced: blood. The chain couples TRBV2 to TRBJ2-4, with TRBD2 as a possible D gene (6 bases). CDR3 sequence reads: CASISGTHDGGAKNIQYF. For the CDR3, the DNA is TGTGCCAGCATATCCGGGACTCACGACGGAGGAGCCAAAAACATTCAGTACTTC. The variable domain in full, with the rest retrieved from reference TRBV2 and TRBJ2-4, is EPEVTQTPSHQVTQMGQEVILRCVPISNHLYFYWYRQILGQKVEFLVSFYNNEISEKSEIFDDQFSVERPDGSNFTLKIRSTKLEDSAMYFCASISGTHDGGAKNIQYFGAGTRLSVL.